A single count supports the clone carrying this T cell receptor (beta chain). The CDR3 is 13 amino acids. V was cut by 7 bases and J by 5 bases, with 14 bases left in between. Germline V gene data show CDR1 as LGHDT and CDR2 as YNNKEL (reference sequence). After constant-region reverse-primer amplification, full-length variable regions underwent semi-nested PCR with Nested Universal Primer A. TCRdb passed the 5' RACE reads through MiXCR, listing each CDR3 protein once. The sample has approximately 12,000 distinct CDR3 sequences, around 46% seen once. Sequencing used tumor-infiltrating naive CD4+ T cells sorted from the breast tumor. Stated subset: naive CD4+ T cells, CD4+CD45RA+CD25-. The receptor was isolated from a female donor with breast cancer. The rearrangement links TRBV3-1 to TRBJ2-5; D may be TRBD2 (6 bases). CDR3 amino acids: CASTPRGRETQYF. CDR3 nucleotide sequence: TGTGCCAGCACCCCCCGAGGGAGGGAGACCCAGTACTTC.